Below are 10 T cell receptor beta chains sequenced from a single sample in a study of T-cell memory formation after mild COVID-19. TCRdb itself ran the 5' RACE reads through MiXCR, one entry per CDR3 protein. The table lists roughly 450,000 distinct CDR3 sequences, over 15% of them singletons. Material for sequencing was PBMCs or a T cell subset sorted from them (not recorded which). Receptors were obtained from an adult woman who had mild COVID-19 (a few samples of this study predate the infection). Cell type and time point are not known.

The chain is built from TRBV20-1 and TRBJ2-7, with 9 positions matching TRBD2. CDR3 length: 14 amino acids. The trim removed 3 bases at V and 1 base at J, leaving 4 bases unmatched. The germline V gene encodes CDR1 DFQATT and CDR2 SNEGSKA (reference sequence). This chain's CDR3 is CSASPSGISYEQYF. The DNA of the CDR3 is TGCAGTGCTAGCCCTAGCGGGATATCCTACGAGCAGTACTTC.

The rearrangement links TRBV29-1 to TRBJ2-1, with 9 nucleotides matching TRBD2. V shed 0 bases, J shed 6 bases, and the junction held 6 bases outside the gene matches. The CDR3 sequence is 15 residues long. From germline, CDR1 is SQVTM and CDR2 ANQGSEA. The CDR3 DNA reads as TGCAGCGTTGAAGATTGGCGGGGGGGCCTCAATGAGCAGTTCTTC. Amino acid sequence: CSVEDWRGGLNEQFF.

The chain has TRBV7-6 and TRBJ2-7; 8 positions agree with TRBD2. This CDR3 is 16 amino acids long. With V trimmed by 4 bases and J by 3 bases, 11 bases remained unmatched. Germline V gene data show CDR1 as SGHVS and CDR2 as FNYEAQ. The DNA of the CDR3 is TGTGCCAGCAGCTCGAGCACGGCGGCGGGAGGCTACGAGCAGTACTTC. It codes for CASSSSTAAGGYEQYF.

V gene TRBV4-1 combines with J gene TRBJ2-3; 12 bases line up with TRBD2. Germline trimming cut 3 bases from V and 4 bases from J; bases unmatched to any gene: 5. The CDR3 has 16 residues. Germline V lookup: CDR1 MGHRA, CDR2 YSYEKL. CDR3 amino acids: CASSHPTSGGADTQYF. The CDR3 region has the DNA TGCGCCAGCAGCCACCCGACTAGCGGGGGCGCAGATACGCAGTATTTT.

The CDR3 spells CASTANPRRREDQQYF. Written as DNA, the CDR3 is TGTGCCAGCACGGCAAACCCCCGGCGGCGGGAGGATCAGCAGTACTTC. The gene calls are TRBV21-1 and TRBJ2-7; the table names TRBD2, a call not compared with the DNA. TRBV21-1 is a documented pseudogene. This CDR3 has 16 amino acids.

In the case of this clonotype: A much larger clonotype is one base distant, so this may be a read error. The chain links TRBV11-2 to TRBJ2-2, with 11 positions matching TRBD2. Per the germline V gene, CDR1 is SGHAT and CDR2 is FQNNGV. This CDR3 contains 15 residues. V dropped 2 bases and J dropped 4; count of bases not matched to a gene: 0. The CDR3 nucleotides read TGTGCCAGCAGCTTACTAGCGGGGGGCACCGGGGAGCTGTTTTTT. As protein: CASSLLAGGTGELFF.

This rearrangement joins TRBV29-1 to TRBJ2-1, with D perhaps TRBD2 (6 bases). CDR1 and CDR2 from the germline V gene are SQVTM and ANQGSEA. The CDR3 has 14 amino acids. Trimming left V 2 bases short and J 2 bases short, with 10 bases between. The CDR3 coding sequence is TGCAGCGTTGAATCGGGGGAACCCTACAATGAGCAGTTCTTC. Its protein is CSVESGEPYNEQFF.

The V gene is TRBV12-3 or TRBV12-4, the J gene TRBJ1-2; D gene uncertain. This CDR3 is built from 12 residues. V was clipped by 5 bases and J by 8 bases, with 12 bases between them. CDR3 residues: CASSTRPQGYTF. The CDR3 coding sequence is TGTGCCAGCAGTACGCGCCCCCAGGGCTACACCTTC.

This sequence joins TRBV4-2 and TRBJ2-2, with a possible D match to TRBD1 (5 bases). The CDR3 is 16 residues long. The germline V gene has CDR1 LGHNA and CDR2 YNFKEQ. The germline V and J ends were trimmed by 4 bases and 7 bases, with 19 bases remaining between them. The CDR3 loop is CASSRVGQGPNGELFF. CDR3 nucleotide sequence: TGTGCCAGCAGCCGGGTCGGGCAGGGTCCCAACGGGGAGCTGTTTTTT.

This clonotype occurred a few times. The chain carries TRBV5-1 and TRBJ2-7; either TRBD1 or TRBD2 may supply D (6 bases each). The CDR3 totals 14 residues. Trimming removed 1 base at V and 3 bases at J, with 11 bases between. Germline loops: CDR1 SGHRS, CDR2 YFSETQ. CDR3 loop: CASSLSGAGYEQYF. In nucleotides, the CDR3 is TGCGCCAGCAGCTTGTCGGGGGCTGGCTACGAGCAGTACTTC. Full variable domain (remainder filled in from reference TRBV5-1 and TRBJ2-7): KAGVTQTPRYLIKTRGQQVTLSCSPISGHRSVSWYQQTPGQGLQFLFEYFSETQRNKGNFPGRFSGRQFSNSRSEMNVSTLELGDSALYLCASSLSGAGYEQYFGPGTRLTVT.